Listed below are T cell receptor beta chains from one sample, sequenced in a study of molecular identifiers for immune sequencing clone quantification. One entry per CDR3 protein results from TCRdb running MiXCR on the PCR reads. Here the sample spans some 59,000 distinct CDR3 sequences, less than 25% being singletons. The sequenced sample was naive CD8+ T cells from blood, with Jurkat cell RNA spiked in. These receptors were obtained from a human donor in good health. Some libraries in this study had Jurkat cell RNA spiked in. The CDR3 runs from the conserved cysteine through the conserved F or W. A D gene is named only where the DNA matches it firmly. Part of the rows lack a size; the others show once, few, many or a class for expanded clones.

D gene	J gene	V gene	clone size	CDR3 protein	CDR3 DNA
-	TRBJ2-2	TRBV7-9	many	CASSYRDSFTGELFF	TGTGCCAGCAGCTACCGGGACTCCTTCACCGGGGAGCTGTTTTTT
-	TRBJ2-3	TRBV9	-	CASSVTGTDTQYF	TGTGCCAGCAGCGTAACAGGGACAGATACGCAGTATTTT
-	TRBJ2-5	TRBV20-1	many	CSARKIQLGGETQYF	TGCAGTGCTAGAAAAATCCAACTAGGAGGAGAGACCCAGTACTTC
TRBD1	TRBJ1-2	TRBV18	many	CASSPGRTGANYGYTF	TGTGCCAGCTCACCTGGTAGGACAGGGGCCAACTATGGCTACACCTTC
-	TRBJ2-5	TRBV19	-	CASQRRAGETQYF	TGTGCCAGTCAAAGGAGGGCCGGTGAGACCCAGTACTTC
-	TRBJ1-5	TRBV19	many	CASSSWGVGNQPQHF	TGTGCCAGTAGTAGCTGGGGAGTGGGCAATCAGCCCCAGCATTTT
-	TRBJ2-3	TRBV7-9	many	CASSALGGPVDTQYF	TGTGCCAGCAGCGCCCTCGGGGGGCCGGTGGATACGCAGTATTTT
-	TRBJ2-3	TRBV12-3/TRBV12-4	many	CASSLEGASVDTQYF	TGTGCCAGCAGTTTGGAAGGGGCGTCGGTAGATACGCAGTATTTT
TRBD1	TRBJ2-1	TRBV29-1	-	CSVDRGTYNEQFF	TGCAGCGTTGACAGGGGGACCTACAATGAGCAGTTCTTC
TRBD2	TRBJ2-2	TRBV5-1	many	CASSGTSGSYAGELFF	TGCGCCAGCAGCGGGACTAGCGGGAGTTACGCCGGGGAGCTGTTTTTT
TRBD2	TRBJ2-3	TRBV11-2	many	CASSSTSGSGTDTQYF	TGTGCCAGCAGCTCTACTAGCGGGAGTGGTACAGATACGCAGTATTTT
-	TRBJ2-5	TRBV6-5	many	CASSYYQTQYF	TGTGCCAGCAGTTACTACCAGACCCAGTACTTC
-	TRBJ2-3	TRBV5-6	many	CASSAGQHSTDTQYF	TGTGCCAGCAGCGCGGGACAGCATAGCACAGATACGCAGTATTTT
-	TRBJ2-7	TRBV27	-	CARGRTLGHEQYF	TGTGCCAGGGGCAGGACGTTAGGGCACGAGCAGTACTTC
TRBD1	TRBJ2-7	TRBV4-1	many	CASSQSPGQRIYEQYF	TGCGCCAGCAGCCAAAGCCCGGGACAGCGCATCTACGAGCAGTACTTC
-	TRBJ2-2	TRBV5-6	many	CASSLSTGELFF	TGTGCCAGCAGCTTAAGCACCGGGGAGCTGTTTTTT
TRBD1	TRBJ2-1	TRBV6-5	many	CASRPGTANNEQFF	TGTGCCAGCAGGCCCGGGACAGCCAACAATGAGCAGTTCTTC
TRBD2	TRBJ2-1	TRBV19	many	CASSMSWGTSAHNEQFF	TGTGCCAGTAGTATGAGCTGGGGGACTAGCGCCCACAATGAGCAGTTCTTC
-	TRBJ2-5	TRBV6-1	many	CASTLGKETQYF	TGTGCCAGCACCTTGGGGAAGGAGACCCAGTACTTC
TRBD2	TRBJ2-7	TRBV25-1	-	CASSEGGTSDEQYF	TGTGCCAGCAGTGAAGGGGGGACTAGCGACGAGCAGTACTTC
-	TRBJ2-7	TRBV6-5	-	CTSSYHAPERPYQQYF	TGTACCAGCAGTTACCACGCTCCGGAACGGCCGTACCAGCAGTACTTC
-	TRBJ1-1	TRBV7-9	many	CASSLVDPLNTEAFF	TGTGCCAGCAGCTTAGTCGATCCGCTGAACACTGAAGCTTTCTTT
-	TRBJ2-3	TRBV21-1	many	CASSPRGGVTDTQYF	TGTGCCAGCAGCCCAAGAGGTGGCGTCACAGATACGCAGTATTTT
-	TRBJ2-5	TRBV7-2	-	CACRRPSGGETPYF	TGTGCCTGCCGCCGTCCAAGTGGGGGAGAGACCCCGTACTTC